Below are 14 T cell receptor beta chains sequenced from a single sample in a study of beta chain features in type 1 diabetes. Study results and caveats: Within each of all four CD4+ subsets, Type 1 diabetes patients had TCRB CDR3s that were moderately but significantly shorter.

Every bit of the isolated RNA underwent reverse transcription, so sequencing read expressed TCRB transcripts. Profiled with immunoSEQ multiplex PCR; TCRdb holds only in-frame clones, not every one. The sample has approximately 600,000 clones; around an eighth are singletons. These receptors are not linked to any known antigen. Sample: naive CD4+ T cells from blood. Receptor source: a man aged 25 to 40 with type 1 diabetes.

This clone was counted only a few times. This chain links TRBV30 with TRBJ2-7; no firm D call. Trimming left V 0 bases short and J 6 bases short, with 21 bases between. This CDR3 has 16 residues. CDR1 and CDR2 (germline): GTSNPN, SVGIG (reference sequence). The CDR3 protein is CAWSVSNRILKAEQYF. In DNA form, the CDR3 reads TGTGCCTGGAGTGTATCTAACCGGATCCTGAAGGCCGAGCAGTACTTC.

This clone turned up a few times. The V gene is TRBV27, the J gene TRBJ1-4; possible D gene TRBD1, 5 bases. Per the germline V gene, CDR1 is MNHEY and CDR2 is SMNVEV (reference sequence). The V end was cut by 5 bases, the J end by 0 bases, with 13 bases between. CDR3 length: 16 amino acids. CDR3 protein: CASSVGTGATNEKLFF. CDR3 nucleotides: TGTGCCAGCAGTGTCGGGACGGGAGCAACTAATGAAAAACTGTTTTTT.

V gene TRBV7-2 combines with J gene TRBJ1-5; TRBD1 might be the D (6 bases). V was clipped by 3 bases and J by 7 bases, with 19 bases between them. Germline V gene sequence: CDR1 SGHTA, CDR2 FQGNSA. The CDR3 sequence is 16 residues long. Here the CDR3 reads CASSFNSGQIGQPQHF. CDR3 nucleotides: TGTGCCAGCAGCTTTAATAGTGGACAGATCGGACAGCCCCAGCATTTT.

The genes are TRBV5-1 and TRBJ1-4, with 8 nucleotides matching TRBD1. V shed 4 bases, J shed 7 bases, and the junction held 9 bases outside the gene matches. Germline V lookup: CDR1 SGHRS, CDR2 YFSETQ. CDR3 length: 15 residues. DNA for the CDR3: TGCGCCAGCAGCCCCGGACAGGGAGGAGTTGAAAAACTGTTTTTT. It specifies CASSPGQGGVEKLFF.

A few counts support this clone. The rearrangement links TRBV27 to TRBJ2-7; D gene ambiguous. Germline V gene lookup returns CDR1 MNHEY and CDR2 SMNVEV (reference sequence). V gave up 4 bases and J gave up 3 bases, with 13 bases separating them. The CDR3 has 14 residues. CDR3 region: CASSSGPMNYEQYF. The CDR3 nucleotides are TGTGCCAGCAGTTCCGGACCGATGAACTACGAGCAGTACTTC.

The rearrangement joins TRBV30 to TRBJ2-1; 11 nucleotides line up with TRBD2. V was pared by 3 bases and J by 9 bases, with 10 bases of the junction left unmatched. The CDR3 is made up of 15 amino acids. CDR1 and CDR2 from the germline V gene are GTSNPN and SVGIG (reference sequence). The CDR3 sequence is CAWSVAGGPSGEQFF. The CDR3, as DNA: TGTGCCTGGAGCGTAGCGGGGGGGCCATCAGGTGAGCAGTTCTTC. The complete variable domain, with remaining parts taken from reference TRBV30 and TRBJ2-1, reads SQTIHQWPATLVQPVGSPLSLECTVEGTSNPNLYWYRQAAGRGLQLLFYSVGIGQISSEVPQNLSASRPQDRQFILSSKKLLLSDSGFYLCAWSVAGGPSGEQFFGPGTRLTVL.

This clone was counted a few times. V is TRBV9 and J is TRBJ1-3, with D unclear. Trimming took 1 base from V and 0 from J, leaving 5 bases between them. Germline CDR1 is SGDLS and CDR2 is YYNGEE. The CDR3 covers 14 residues. The CDR3 coding sequence is TGTGCCAGCAGCGTAAAGTTCTCTGGAAACACCATATATTTT. It translates to CASSVKFSGNTIYF.

This clone was found a few times. The chain has TRBV5-4 and TRBJ2-7; TRBD1 is a possible D gene (6 bases). V lost 4 bases and J lost 1, with 21 bases in between. The CDR3 totals 17 residues. Germline V lookup: CDR1 SGHNT, CDR2 YYREEE (reference sequence). Here the CDR3 reads CASSLSPDRINSYEQYF. CDR3 DNA sequence: TGTGCCAGCAGCCTGAGCCCGGACAGAATAAATTCCTACGAGCAGTACTTC.

This clone was observed a handful of times. The chain recombines TRBV6-5 with TRBJ1-2; TRBD1 might be the D (5 bases). CDR3 length equals 14 residues. Germline CDR1 MNHEY, CDR2 SVGAGI. V was cut by 5 bases and J by 3 bases, with 13 bases left in between. CDR3 protein: CASSLGSGYYGYTF. The CDR3 DNA sequence: TGTGCCAGCAGTCTGGGGTCAGGGTACTATGGCTACACCTTC.

This sequence joins TRBV7-2 and TRBJ1-2, with D possibly TRBD1 on 5 matching bases. This CDR3 is built from 13 residues. CDR1 and CDR2 (germline): SGHTA, FQGNSA. V was pared by 5 bases and J by 6 bases, with 13 bases between. DNA of the CDR3: TGTGCCAGCAGCGCTAGGACACCAGATGGCTACACCTTC. Translating it yields CASSARTPDGYTF.

The rearrangement uses TRBV7-2 and TRBJ2-5; 16 nucleotides align to TRBD2. V shed 3 bases and J 5 bases; nucleotides not matched to a gene: 3. The CDR3 spans 16 residues. Looked up from germline, CDR1 is SGHTA and CDR2 is FQGNSA. CDR3: CASSFGTSGGAETQYF. In DNA form, the CDR3 reads TGTGCCAGCAGCTTCGGGACTAGCGGGGGGGCTGAGACCCAGTACTTC.

A few counts support this clone. The chain is built from TRBV2 and TRBJ1-2, with D unclear. This CDR3 contains 12 residues. Trimming left V 0 bases short and J 8 bases short, with 7 bases between. Germline-derived CDR1 and CDR2 are SNHLY and FYNNEI. In nucleotides, the CDR3 is TGTGCCAGCAGTGAAGCTGGAGGAGGCTACACCTTC. It translates to CASSEAGGGYTF.

The chain is built from TRBV2 and TRBJ1-3, with D unresolved. The V gene lost 4 bases and the J gene lost 11 bases, with 24 bases spanning the gap. CDR3 size: 16 residues. Germline V gene data show CDR1 as SNHLY and CDR2 as FYNNEI. CDR3 region: CASSANPINDASAIYF. In DNA, the CDR3 is TGTGCCAGCAGTGCTAACCCCATAAATGACGCGAGCGCCATATATTTT. Using reference TRBV2 and TRBJ1-3 for the parts outside the CDR3, the full variable domain is EPEVTQTPSHQVTQMGQEVILRCVPISNHLYFYWYRQILGQKVEFLVSFYNNEISEKSEIFDDQFSVERPDGSNFTLKIRSTKLEDSAMYFCASSANPINDASAIYFGEGSWLTVV.

The table lists this clone with a few counts. The chain recombines TRBV30 with TRBJ2-7, with D possibly being TRBD2 (5 bases). From germline, CDR1 is GTSNPN and CDR2 SVGIG (reference sequence). The CDR3 is 15 amino acids. V gave up 0 bases and J gave up 1 base, with 13 bases separating them. CDR3 protein: CAWSVPSSRSYEQYF. CDR3 nucleotide sequence: TGTGCCTGGAGTGTACCCTCTAGCCGGTCCTACGAGCAGTACTTC.